This T cell receptor beta chain was identified in a study of shared clonotypes between healthy human individuals. Findings and caveats of the study: Naive CD4 clonotypes were shared across a handful of donors at 5% to 6%.

Concerning this clone: Its antigen is as yet unknown.

CD45RO-negative cells were positively selected for CCR7, leaving out terminally differentiated effector memory CD45RA+ cells. Donors were Caucasian adults residing in Nashville, Tennessee, USA. The protocol was immunoSEQ multiplex PCR, while the TCRdb copy is restricted to in-frame clones and leaves out a portion. The data hold 800,000 or so clones, with 96% observed a single time. With 8 bases removed from V and 1 base from J, the gap between germline ends came to 11 bases. This CDR3 has 13 amino acids. Germline V gene data show CDR1 as SGHTA and CDR2 as FQGNSA. The TCR originated in a man younger than 45 in good health. The sequenced sample was naive CD8+ T cells sorted from blood. V gene TRBV7-2 combines with J gene TRBJ2-5, with no clear D. The CDR3 region has the DNA TGTGCCAGCCGGCCGGGCCCCCAAGAGACCCAGTACTTC. Its protein product is CASRPGPQETQYF. Together with reference TRBV7-2 and TRBJ2-5, the CDR3 gives the full variable domain: GAGVSQSPSNKVTEKGKDVELRCDPISGHTALYWYRQSLGQGLEFLIYFQGNSAPDKSGLPSDRFSAERTGGSVSTLTIQRTQQEDSAVYLCASRPGPQETQYFGPGTRLLVL.